The next 20 T cell receptor beta chains were all read from a single sample in a study of identical twins. TCRdb recomputed calls from the 5' RACE reads with MiXCR, one row per CDR3 protein. The data contain roughly 1.6 million distinct CDR3 sequences, more than 30% of them seen just once; the ten biggest clones take up approximately 0.29%. The sequenced sample was cord blood. The receptors originated from a newborn girl in good health.

This clonotype has more than one count but fewer than ten. The V call is TRBV20-1, the J call TRBJ2-7, with 11 bases that match TRBD2. This CDR3 comprises 15 residues. Germline CDR1 is DFQATT and CDR2 is SNEGSKA (reference sequence). After removal of 0 bases from V and 3 bases from J, the junction contained 4 bases not matched to a gene. CDR3 sequence (DNA): TGCAGTGCTAGAGATGCTAGCGGGAGGATCTACGAGCAGTACTTC. This sequence encodes CSARDASGRIYEQYF.

This clonotype has more than one count but fewer than ten. V gene TRBV20-1 combines with J gene TRBJ2-5; D is perhaps TRBD1 (6 bases). In germline, CDR1 is DFQATT, CDR2 SNEGSKA (reference sequence). V was trimmed by 0 bases and J by 5 bases, leaving 16 bases between them. This CDR3 region has 15 residues. CDR3 residues: CSARDLNRVWETQYF. The CDR3 DNA reads as TGCAGTGCTAGAGACCTAAACAGGGTTTGGGAGACCCAGTACTTC.

The chain joins TRBV24-1 to TRBJ1-2, with a weak D call TRBD1 (6 bases). CDR1 KGHDR and CDR2 SFDVKD come from the germline V gene. This CDR3 comprises 13 residues. The V and J ends lost 2 bases and 7 bases respectively, with 10 bases between them. CDR3: CATSDSTGFGYTF. CDR3 nucleotide sequence: TGTGCCACCAGTGATTCCACAGGGTTTGGCTACACCTTC.

This clonotype was counted a few times. The chain recombines TRBV20-1 with TRBJ2-1; D may match TRBD1 or TRBD2 (6 bases each). Germline V gene lookup returns CDR1 DFQATT and CDR2 SNEGSKA (reference sequence). This CDR3 has 16 residues. V lost 0 bases, J lost 0 bases, and 12 bases lay in between. The CDR3, as DNA: TGCAGTGCTAGAGACGGGGGCAGTCTCTCCTACAATGAGCAGTTCTTC. Translated, it gives CSARDGGSLSYNEQFF.

This clonotype came up many times. J is TRBJ2-1 and V is TRBV9; 12 nucleotides match TRBD2. CDR3 length: 22 amino acids. With 0 bases clipped from V and 0 bases from J, the junction kept 16 bases outside the gene matches. In germline, CDR1 is SGDLS, CDR2 YYNGEE. DNA of the CDR3: TGTGCCAGCAGCGTAGTAAGACCGGACAGGCTACTAGCGGGAGGCTCCTACAATGAGCAGTTCTTC. Protein product: CASSVVRPDRLLAGGSYNEQFF.

The V and J genes are TRBV11-1 and TRBJ2-1; tentatively, D is TRBD1 or TRBD2 (5 bases each). With the DNA end fitting TRBJ2-7 better, the J assignment may be wrong. The germline gives CDR1 SGHAT, CDR2 FQDESV (reference sequence). The CDR3 extends over 15 amino acids. In nucleotides, the CDR3 is TGTGCCAGCAGCAATTTCGGGACCACTTACAATGAGCAGTACTTC. It is translated as CASSNFGTTYNEQYF.

This clonotype has just a few counts. This chain joins TRBV28 and TRBJ2-2; D might be TRBD2 (6 bases). Germline lookup yields CDR1 MDHEN and CDR2 SYDVKM. Deletions cut 7 bases from V and 6 bases from J, with 21 bases between. The CDR3 extends over 16 amino acids. As DNA, the CDR3 is TGTGCCAGCAAGCCCGCGAGACTAGTCTCATCCGGGGAGCTGTTTTTT. It specifies CASKPARLVSSGELFF.

In this sample, this clonotype turned up many times. The CDR3 DNA sequence: TGTGCCAGCAGTTTAGTCAGGGTTGAGCAGTACTTC. Its protein product is CASSLVRVEQYF. V is TRBV12-3 or TRBV12-4 and J is TRBJ2-7, with D perhaps TRBD1 (5 bases). CDR3 length equals 12 residues. Trimming took 1 base from V and 7 from J, leaving 8 bases between them.

This clonotype was recorded a few times. The V gene is TRBV4-1, the J gene TRBJ2-7, with 12 bases that match TRBD2. The CDR3 consists of 15 residues. J was trimmed by 0 bases and V by 8 bases; bases with no gene match: 5. Germline V gives CDR1 MGHRA, CDR2 YSYEKL. The CDR3 is CASGRLAGVSYEQYF. In nucleotides, the CDR3 is TGCGCCAGCGGTAGACTAGCGGGGGTCTCCTACGAGCAGTACTTC.

The sample holds a few counts of this clonotype. This chain connects TRBV5-1 to TRBJ2-1; D might be TRBD1 (6 bases). The V and J ends lost 0 bases and 3 bases respectively, with 13 bases between them. From germline, CDR1 is SGHRS and CDR2 YFSETQ. This CDR3 is built from 16 residues. The CDR3 DNA reads as TGCGCCAGCAGCTTGGGGGGGCTAGTGGTCTACAATGAGCAGTTCTTC. Translation gives CASSLGGLVVYNEQFF.

This chain connects TRBV6-1 to TRBJ1-2; 9 bases are a match to TRBD1. This CDR3 comprises 15 residues. V trimming: 0 bases; J trimming: 4 bases; junction bases outside the gene matches: 3. Germline V gene sequence: CDR1 MNHNS, CDR2 SASEGT. For the CDR3, the DNA is TGTGCCAGCAGTGAAGCGCACAGGGGGCTCTATGGCTACACCTTC. Translation gives CASSEAHRGLYGYTF.

The chain couples TRBV7-9 to TRBJ2-4; D gene unclear. Matching the DNA end better, TRBJ2-5 makes the J call doubtful. This CDR3 has 14 residues. Germline lookup yields CDR1 SEHNR and CDR2 FQNEAQ (reference sequence). The CDR3 region is CASSSNLYSGTQYF. CDR3 bases: TGTGCCAGCAGCTCGAACCTATACTCAGGGACCCAGTACTTC.

The sample holds a few counts of this clonotype. This rearrangement joins TRBV29-1 to TRBJ1-2; TRBD1 agrees at 7 bases. The germline gives CDR1 SQVTM, CDR2 ANQGSEA. V shed 3 bases and J 2 bases; nucleotides not matched to a gene: 9. The CDR3 is 15 residues long. The CDR3 loop reads CSVEGPGGFNYGYTF. CDR3 DNA: TGCAGCGTTGAGGGCCCAGGGGGATTCAACTATGGCTACACCTTC.

The V call is TRBV14, the J call TRBJ2-4, with TRBD2 identical over 8 bases. V was clipped by 3 bases and J by 7 bases; unmatched bases: 8. Germline values: CDR1 SGHDN, CDR2 FVKESK. The CDR3 runs 15 residues. CDR3 bases: TGTGCCAGCAGCCACGGAGCGGGAGTACGGAACATTCAGTACTTC. Protein: CASSHGAGVRNIQYF.

V usage is TRBV29-1 and J usage is TRBJ1-2; D not resolved. The CDR3 loop spans 15 amino acids. Deletions cut 4 bases from V and 5 bases from J, with 20 bases between. Germline CDR1 and CDR2: SQVTM and ANQGSEA. The CDR3 is CSVVPRLVLPYGYTF. The CDR3 DNA reads TGCAGCGTTGTTCCACGGTTGGTCCTCCCTTATGGCTACACCTTC.

The chain links TRBV12-3 or TRBV12-4 to TRBJ2-2; 11 bases agree with TRBD2. The CDR3 consists of 16 residues. The ends lost 6 bases at V and 5 bases at J; junction bases unmatched: 8. Here the CDR3 reads CASRTSGKGTTGELFF. The CDR3 bases are TGTGCCAGCAGGACTAGCGGGAAGGGGACGACCGGGGAGCTGTTTTTT.

The chain is built from TRBV29-1 and TRBJ1-3; D remains unclear. The V end was cut by 7 bases, the J end by 3 bases, with 7 bases between. The CDR3 is 11 amino acids. CDR1 and CDR2 (germline): SQVTM, ANQGSEA. CDR3 DNA: TGCAGCGCCATGGGTGGAAACACCATATATTTT. Its protein is CSAMGGNTIYF. Combining the CDR3 with reference TRBV29-1 and TRBJ1-3 gives the whole variable domain SAVISQKPSRDICQRGTSLTIQCQVDSQVTMMFWYRQQPGQSLTLIATANQGSEATYESGFVIDKFPISRPNLTFSTLTVSNMSPEDSSIYLCSAMGGNTIYFGEGSWLTVV.

There are a few counts of this clonotype. V usage is TRBV20-1 and J usage is TRBJ2-1; D possibly corresponds to TRBD2 (7 bases). The CDR3 loop spans 17 amino acids. V was pared by 4 bases and J by 5 bases, with 24 bases between. The germline V gene has CDR1 DFQATT and CDR2 SNEGSKA (reference sequence). Here the CDR3 reads CSATKGGSWGHHNEQFF. The CDR3 nucleotides are TGCAGTGCTACCAAGGGGGGGAGTTGGGGACACCACAATGAGCAGTTCTTC.

To note about this clonotype: A much larger clone differs from this one at a single base, so this may be a read error. The rearrangement uses TRBV12-3 or TRBV12-4 and TRBJ2-7; TRBD2 matches 11 bases. Trimming removed 5 bases from V and 7 bases from J; junction bases left unmatched: 7. This CDR3 has 14 amino acids. The CDR3 DNA follows: TGTGCCAGCAGTACTAGCGGGAGAGGTTATGAGCAGTACTTC. Its translation is CASSTSGRGYEQYF.

This clonotype has just a few counts. The J gene is TRBJ2-7, the V gene TRBV20-1; 10 bases fit TRBD2. From germline, CDR1 is DFQATT and CDR2 SNEGSKA (reference sequence). With V trimmed by 6 bases and J by 3 bases, 14 bases remained unmatched. The CDR3 runs 16 residues. CDR3 sequence (DNA): TGCAGTGCCCAAGCCCCGGGACTAGCGAGAAACTACGAGCAGTACTTC. This codes for CSAQAPGLARNYEQYF.